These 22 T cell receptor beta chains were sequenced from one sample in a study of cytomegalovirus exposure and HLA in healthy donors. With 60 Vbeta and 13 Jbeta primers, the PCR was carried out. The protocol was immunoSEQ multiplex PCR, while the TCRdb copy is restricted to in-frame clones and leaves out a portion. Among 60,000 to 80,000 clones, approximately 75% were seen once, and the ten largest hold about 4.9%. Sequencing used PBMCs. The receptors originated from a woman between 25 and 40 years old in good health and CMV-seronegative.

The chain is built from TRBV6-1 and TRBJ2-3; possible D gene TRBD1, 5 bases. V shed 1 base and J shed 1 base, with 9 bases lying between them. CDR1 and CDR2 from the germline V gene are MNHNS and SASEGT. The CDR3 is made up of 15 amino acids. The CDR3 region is CASSEGGYGTDTQYF. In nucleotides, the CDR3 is TGTGCCAGCAGTGAAGGGGGCTACGGCACAGATACGCAGTATTTT.

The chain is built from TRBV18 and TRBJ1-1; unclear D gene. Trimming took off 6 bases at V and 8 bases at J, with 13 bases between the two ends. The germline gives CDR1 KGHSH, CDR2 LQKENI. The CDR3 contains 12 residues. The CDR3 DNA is TGTGCCAGCTCGCCTACAGTGTGCGAAGCTTTCTTT. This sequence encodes CASSPTVCEAFF.

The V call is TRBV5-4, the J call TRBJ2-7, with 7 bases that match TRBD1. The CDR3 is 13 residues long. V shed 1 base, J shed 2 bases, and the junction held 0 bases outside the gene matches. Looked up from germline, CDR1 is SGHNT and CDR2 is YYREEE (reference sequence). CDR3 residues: CASSLTGAYEQYF. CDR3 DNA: TGTGCCAGCAGCTTGACAGGGGCCTACGAGCAGTACTTC.

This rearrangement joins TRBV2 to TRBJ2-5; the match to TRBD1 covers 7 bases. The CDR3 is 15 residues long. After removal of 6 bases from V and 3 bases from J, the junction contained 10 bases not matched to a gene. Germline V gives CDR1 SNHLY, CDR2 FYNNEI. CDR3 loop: CASRQQGLAEETQYF. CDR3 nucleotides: TGTGCCAGCAGACAACAGGGGCTAGCAGAAGAGACCCAGTACTTC.

The CDR3 DNA follows: TGTGCCAGCAGCTCCCTGGCCCAGCCCCAGCATTTT. This gives the protein CASSSLAQPQHF. This rearrangement joins TRBV28 to TRBJ1-5; D is uncertain. CDR3 length: 12 amino acids. The V end was cut by 6 bases, the J end by 7 bases, with 10 bases between. Looked up from germline, CDR1 is MDHEN and CDR2 is SYDVKM.

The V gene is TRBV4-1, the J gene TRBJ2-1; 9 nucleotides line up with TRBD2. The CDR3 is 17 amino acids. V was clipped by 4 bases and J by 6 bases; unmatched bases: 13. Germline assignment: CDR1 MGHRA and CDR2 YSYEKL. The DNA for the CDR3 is TGCGCCAGCAGCCGATCGATAGCGGGAGCTCGAGGCAATGAGCAGTTCTTC. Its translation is CASSRSIAGARGNEQFF.

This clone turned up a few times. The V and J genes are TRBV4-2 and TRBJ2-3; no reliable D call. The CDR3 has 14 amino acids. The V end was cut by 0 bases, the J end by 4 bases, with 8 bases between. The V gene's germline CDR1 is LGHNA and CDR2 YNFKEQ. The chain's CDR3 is CASSQERVPDTQYF. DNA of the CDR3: TGTGCCAGCAGCCAAGAAAGAGTTCCAGATACGCAGTATTTT.

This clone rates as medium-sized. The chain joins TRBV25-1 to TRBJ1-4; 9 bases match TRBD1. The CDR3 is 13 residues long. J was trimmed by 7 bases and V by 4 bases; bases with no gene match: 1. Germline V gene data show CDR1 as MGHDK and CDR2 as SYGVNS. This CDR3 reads CASSGDRAEKLFF. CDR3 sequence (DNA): TGTGCCAGCAGTGGGGACAGGGCTGAAAAACTGTTTTTT.

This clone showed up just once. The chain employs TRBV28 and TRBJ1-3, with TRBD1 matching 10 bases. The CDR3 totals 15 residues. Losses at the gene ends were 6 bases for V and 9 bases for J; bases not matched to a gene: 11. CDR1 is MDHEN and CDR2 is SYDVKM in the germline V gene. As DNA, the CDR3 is TGTGCCAGCAGCCCACCGGGACAGGGGAGGGGCACCATATATTTT. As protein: CASSPPGQGRGTIYF.

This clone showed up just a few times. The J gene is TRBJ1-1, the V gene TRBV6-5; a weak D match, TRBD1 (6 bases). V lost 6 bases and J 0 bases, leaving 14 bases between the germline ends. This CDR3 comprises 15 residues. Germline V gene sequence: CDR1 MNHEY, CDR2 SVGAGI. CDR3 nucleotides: TGTGCCAGCAGGAGACCAGGACAGTTGAACACTGAAGCTTTCTTT. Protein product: CASRRPGQLNTEAFF.

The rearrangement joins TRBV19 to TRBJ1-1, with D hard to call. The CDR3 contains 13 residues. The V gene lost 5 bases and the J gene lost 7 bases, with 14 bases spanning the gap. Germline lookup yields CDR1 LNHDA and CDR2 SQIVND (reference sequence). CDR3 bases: TGTGCCAGTAGTCGCTCGGGAGACCGTGAAGCTTTCTTT. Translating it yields CASSRSGDREAFF.

The CDR3 loop reads CASSLAERGSYEQYF. CDR3 DNA sequence: TGTGCCAGCAGCTTAGCGGAAAGGGGATCCTACGAGCAGTACTTC. V is TRBV7-9 and J is TRBJ2-7, with D tentatively TRBD1 (5 bases). Germline V gene lookup returns CDR1 SEHNR and CDR2 FQNEAQ (reference sequence). The V gene lost 0 bases and the J gene lost 1 base, with 10 bases spanning the gap. CDR3 length equals 15 residues.

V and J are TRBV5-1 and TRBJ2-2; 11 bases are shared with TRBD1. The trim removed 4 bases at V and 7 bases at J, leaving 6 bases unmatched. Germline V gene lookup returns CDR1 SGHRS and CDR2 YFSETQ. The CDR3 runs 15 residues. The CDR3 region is CASSAGQGANGELFF. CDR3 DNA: TGCGCCAGCAGCGCAGGACAGGGGGCGAACGGGGAGCTGTTTTTT.

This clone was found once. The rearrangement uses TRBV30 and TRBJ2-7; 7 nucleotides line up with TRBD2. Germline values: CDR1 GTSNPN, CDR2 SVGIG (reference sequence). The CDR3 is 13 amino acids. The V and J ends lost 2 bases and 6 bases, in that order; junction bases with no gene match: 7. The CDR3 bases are TGTGCCTGGAGTCTAGCGGTAGGGGTCGAGCAGTACTTC. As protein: CAWSLAVGVEQYF.

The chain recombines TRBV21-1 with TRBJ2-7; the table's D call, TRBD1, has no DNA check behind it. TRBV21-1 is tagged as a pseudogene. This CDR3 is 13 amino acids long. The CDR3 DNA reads TGTGCCAGCAGCACAGGGGGCTCCTACGAGCAGTACTTC. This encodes CASSTGGSYEQYF.

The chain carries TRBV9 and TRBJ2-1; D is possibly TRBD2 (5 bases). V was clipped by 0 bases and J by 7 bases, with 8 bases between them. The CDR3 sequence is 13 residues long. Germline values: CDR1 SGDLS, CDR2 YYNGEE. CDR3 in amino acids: CASSVATGNEQFF. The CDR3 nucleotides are TGTGCCAGCAGCGTAGCTACGGGGAATGAGCAGTTCTTC.

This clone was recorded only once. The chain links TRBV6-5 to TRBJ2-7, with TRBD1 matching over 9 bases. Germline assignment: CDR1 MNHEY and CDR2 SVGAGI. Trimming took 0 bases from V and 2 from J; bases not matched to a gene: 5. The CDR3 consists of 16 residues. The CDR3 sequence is CASSYSPNRGPYEQYF. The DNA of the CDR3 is TGTGCCAGCAGTTACTCTCCCAACAGGGGGCCCTACGAGCAGTACTTC.

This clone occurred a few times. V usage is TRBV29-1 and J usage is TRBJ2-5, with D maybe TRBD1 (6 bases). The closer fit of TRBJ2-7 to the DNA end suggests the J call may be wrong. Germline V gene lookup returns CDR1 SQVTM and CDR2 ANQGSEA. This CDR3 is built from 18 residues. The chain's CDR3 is CSVEETPTQGPARYEQYF. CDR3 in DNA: TGCAGCGTTGAAGAAACCCCCACGCAGGGGCCAGCCCGCTACGAGCAGTACTTC.

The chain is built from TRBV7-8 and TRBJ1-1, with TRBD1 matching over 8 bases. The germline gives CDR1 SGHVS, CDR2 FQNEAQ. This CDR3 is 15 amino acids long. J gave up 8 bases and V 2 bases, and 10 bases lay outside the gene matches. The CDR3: CASSLPTGTGREAFF. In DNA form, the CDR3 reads TGTGCCAGCAGCTTACCCACTGGGACAGGAAGGGAAGCTTTCTTT.

In DNA form, the CDR3 reads TGTGCCATCAAGGGACAGGGGTCAGATACGCAGTATTTT. This codes for CAIKGQGSDTQYF. The J gene is TRBJ2-3, the V gene TRBV10-3; 10 bases align to TRBD1. Germline V gene data show CDR1 as ENHRY and CDR2 as SYGVKD. The CDR3 sequence is 13 residues long. V dropped 7 bases and J dropped 4; count of bases not matched to a gene: 2.

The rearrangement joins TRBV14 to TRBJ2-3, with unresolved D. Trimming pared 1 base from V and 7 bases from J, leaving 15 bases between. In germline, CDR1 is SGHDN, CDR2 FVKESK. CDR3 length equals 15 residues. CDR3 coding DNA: TGTGCCAGCAGCCAAGGCCAGAACCCTTCTTATACGCAGTATTTT. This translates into CASSQGQNPSYTQYF.

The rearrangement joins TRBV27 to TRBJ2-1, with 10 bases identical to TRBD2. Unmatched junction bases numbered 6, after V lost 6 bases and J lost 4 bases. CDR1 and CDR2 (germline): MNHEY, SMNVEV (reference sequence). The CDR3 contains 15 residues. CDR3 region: CASSPGLADYNEQFF. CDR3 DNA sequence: TGTGCCAGCAGCCCTGGACTAGCGGATTACAATGAGCAGTTCTTC.